A single sample gave rise to the 8 T cell receptor beta chains below, sequenced in a study of T cells in Graves' hyperthyroidism and ophthalmopathy. TCR beta CDR3 region amplification was performed from RNA transcripts. The HTBI primer set served for first-round RT-PCR of the TCR CDR3. TCRdb fed the multiplex PCR reads into MiXCR, producing one record per CDR3 protein. The table has around 300,000 distinct CDR3 sequences, 22% seen once. What was sequenced was blood. The receptors here all came from a man aged 30-40 years with Graves' ophthalmopathy.

The chain has TRBV7-9 and TRBJ2-2, with 8 bases identical to TRBD2. Unmatched junction bases numbered 5, after V lost 1 base and J lost 1 base. Germline V CDR1 and CDR2: SEHNR, FQNEAQ (reference sequence). This CDR3 region has 17 residues. The CDR3 sequence: CASSLVRTSGNTGELFF. The CDR3 nucleotides are TGTGCCAGCAGCTTAGTAAGAACTAGCGGGAACACCGGGGAGCTGTTTTTT.

Comments on this clonotype: A read error is possible here, since a much larger clone lies one base away. DNA for the CDR3: TGTGCCAGCAGTTTAGCAACGGGCCTCCATGAGACCCAGTACTTC. This translates into CASSLATGLHETQYF. V gene TRBV28 combines with J gene TRBJ2-5; D is unresolved. V lost 2 bases and J lost 5, with 15 bases in between. The germline gives CDR1 MDHEN, CDR2 SYDVKM. The length of the CDR3 is 15 residues.

This clonotype has more than one count but fewer than ten. The V call is TRBV28, the J call TRBJ1-1, with no clear D. Deletions cut 2 bases from V and 1 base from J, with 17 bases between. Per germline, CDR1 MDHEN and CDR2 SYDVKM. The CDR3 contains 17 residues. CDR3 protein: CASSLPHRAGTNTEAFF. DNA of the CDR3: TGTGCCAGCAGTTTACCCCATAGGGCAGGAACGAACACTGAAGCTTTCTTT.

V usage is TRBV27 and J usage is TRBJ2-3; the D gene is possibly TRBD1 (6 bases). The germline V gene has CDR1 MNHEY and CDR2 SMNVEV (reference sequence). The CDR3 consists of 14 residues. Trimming left V 4 bases short and J 2 bases short, with 10 bases between. The CDR3 region has the DNA TGTGCCAGCAGTTACCAGGGGACCACAGATACGCAGTATTTT. Amino acid sequence: CASSYQGTTDTQYF.

This chain joins TRBV19 and TRBJ2-7; D is perhaps TRBD2 (5 bases). The V end was cut by 3 bases, the J end by 0 bases, with 15 bases between. In germline, CDR1 is LNHDA, CDR2 SQIVND (reference sequence). The CDR3 has 16 residues. The CDR3 sequence: CASSMAVAPNSYEQYF. The CDR3 DNA reads TGTGCCAGTAGTATGGCAGTAGCGCCTAACTCCTACGAGCAGTACTTC.

This clonotype appeared many times. This chain links TRBV2 with TRBJ2-2, with a possible D match to TRBD2 (6 bases). This CDR3 contains 13 residues. The germline gives CDR1 SNHLY, CDR2 FYNNEI. The V end was cut by 11 bases, the J end by 0 bases, with 10 bases between. CDR3 loop: CAGGLSNTGELFF. DNA of the CDR3: TGTGCCGGGGGACTTTCGAACACCGGGGAGCTGTTTTTT.

This clonotype was counted at least ten times. The chain employs TRBV27 and TRBJ1-2, with no clear D. The CDR3 is 13 amino acids. V was cut by 3 bases and J by 3 bases, with 8 bases left in between. Germline V CDR1 and CDR2: MNHEY, SMNVEV (reference sequence). The CDR3 sequence: CASSFKEYYGYTF. The CDR3 DNA sequence: TGTGCCAGCAGTTTTAAGGAGTACTATGGCTACACCTTC.

This clonotype was observed a handful of times. This chain uses TRBV28 with TRBJ2-3; 13 nucleotides line up with TRBD2. Looked up from germline, CDR1 is MDHEN and CDR2 is SYDVKM. The V and J ends lost 6 bases and 0 bases, in that order; junction bases with no gene match: 6. The CDR3 covers 17 residues. CDR3 sequence reads: CASRGLAGRLSTDTQYF. DNA of the CDR3: TGTGCCAGCAGGGGACTAGCGGGAAGACTTAGCACAGATACGCAGTATTTT.